This T cell receptor beta chain was profiled in a study of cytomegalovirus exposure and HLA in healthy donors. This CDR3 is 14 amino acids long. The junction had 3 bases not matched to a gene; V was cut back by 4 bases and J by 5 bases. Germline V gene lookup returns CDR1 SNHLY and CDR2 FYNNEI. The study's findings and limits: Among the most significant clusters, several appeared linked to common viral pathogens in a later analysis. Accurate prediction of most subjects' HLA-A and HLA-B alleles from TCR beta sequences was reported. Rare TCR sequences predominated, though certain public TCRs were found in many donors.

Those who donated were healthy bone marrow donors. As to this clone: Its antigen is not identified.

Vbeta (60) and Jbeta (13) primers were used in the PCR. The assay was immunoSEQ multiplex PCR, and TCRdb's table has in-frame clones only and misses some. The sample shows some 190,000 clones, 65% to 85% of them seen only once. The chain links TRBV2 to TRBJ1-5; 9 bases are shared with TRBD1. The sequencing input was PBMCs. This TCR was recovered from a female donor in good health and CMV-seronegative. The CDR3 is CASSAQGAYQPQHF. The CDR3 nucleotides are TGTGCCAGCAGTGCACAGGGGGCTTATCAGCCCCAGCATTTT.